This T cell receptor (beta chain) was identified in a study of OX40 agonist ivuxolimab in advanced cancers. The wider study: The study enrolled dose-escalation patients with hepatocellular carcinoma, melanoma, renal cell or head and neck cancer. Study outcomes and limitations: The study found that CD8+ T cells averaged more expanded clones than CD4+.

TCRdb's table, derived via immunoSEQ multiplex PCR, lists solely in-frame clones and lacks some. The sample records approximately 68,000 clones, approximately 89% being singletons. The CDR3 consists of 14 residues. Germline V gives CDR1 GTSNPN, CDR2 SVGIG (reference sequence). V dropped 1 base and J dropped 8 bases, with 16 bases sitting between them. Autoimmune disease history or systemic immunosuppression disqualified patients. For this clone: As yet, its antigen is unknown.

The genes are TRBV30 and TRBJ2-3; D is ambiguous. The sequencing used CD4+ or CD8+ T cells sorted from blood, collected in a trial of the OX40 agonist ivuxolimab. This TCR derives from an adult with an advanced solid tumor such as melanoma, head and neck, liver or kidney cancer. The CDR3 coding sequence is TGTGCCTGGAGTGCGCAAAGGCGTGAAGGTACGCAGTATTTT. Translating gives CAWSAQRREGTQYF. Variable domain in full (rest from reference TRBV30 and TRBJ2-3): SQTIHQWPATLVQPVGSPLSLECTVEGTSNPNLYWYRQAAGRGLQLLFYSVGIGQISSEVPQNLSASRPQDRQFILSSKKLLLSDSGFYLCAWSAQRREGTQYFGPGTRLTVL.